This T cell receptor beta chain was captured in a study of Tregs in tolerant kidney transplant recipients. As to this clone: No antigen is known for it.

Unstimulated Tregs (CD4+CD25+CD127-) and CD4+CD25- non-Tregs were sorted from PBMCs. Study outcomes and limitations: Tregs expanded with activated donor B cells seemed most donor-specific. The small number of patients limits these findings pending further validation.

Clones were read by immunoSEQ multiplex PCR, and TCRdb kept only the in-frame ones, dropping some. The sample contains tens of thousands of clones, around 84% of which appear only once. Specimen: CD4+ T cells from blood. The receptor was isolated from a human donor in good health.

CDR3 sequence reads: CASSPLDTSYEQYF. The CDR3 DNA reads as TGTGCCAGCTCACCACTCGACACCTCCTACGAGCAGTACTTC. The J gene is TRBJ2-7, the V gene TRBV18; D uncertain. Germline V gene lookup returns CDR1 KGHSH and CDR2 LQKENI. Trimming shortened V by 1 base and J by 0 bases, and 7 bases separated the two germline ends. CDR3 length: 14 residues. The full variable domain, with the rest looked up from reference TRBV18 and TRBJ2-7, is NAGVMQNPRHLVRRRGQEARLRCSPMKGHSHVYWYRQLPEEGLKFMVYLQKENIIDESGMPKERFSAEFPKEGPSILRIQQVVRGDSAAYFCASSPLDTSYEQYFGPGTRLTVT.